These T cell receptor beta chains were read from a single sample in a study of T-cell reconstitution after alpha-beta-depleted transplantation in children. One entry per CDR3 protein, called by TCRdb with MiXCR from the PCR reads. The sample carries hundreds of thousands of distinct CDR3 sequences, about 12% recorded once. This specimen consisted of PBMCs, obtained before TCRalphabeta/CD19-depleted stem cell transplant. The receptor set was obtained from a girl aged 2 to 10 with congenital amegakaryocytic thrombocytopenia, due to receive a stem cell transplant. The CDR3 runs from the conserved cysteine through the conserved F or W. The D gene is left open where the match is weak. The size field is filled for only some rows; it gives once, few, many or a size class.

-,few,TRBV4-1,TRBJ2-1,CASSQEGRATYNEQFF,TGCGCCAGCAGCCAAGAAGGGCGGGCAACCTACAATGAGCAGTTCTTC
-,-,TRBV5-1,TRBJ2-5,CASSWGHGSRETQYF,TGCGCCAGCAGCTGGGGACACGGGAGTCGGGAGACCCAGTACTTC
-,-,TRBV10-3,TRBJ2-7,CAISEGREQYF,TGTGCCATCAGTGAGGGGCGTGAGCAGTACTTC
-,-,TRBV2,TRBJ2-5,CATGSLSIQETQYF,TGTGCCACCGGGTCTCTCAGTATCCAAGAGACCCAGTACTTC
-,-,TRBV12-3/TRBV12-4,TRBJ2-5,CASSLTVGGEWPETQYF,TGTGCCAGCAGTTTAACCGTCGGAGGGGAGTGGCCGGAGACCCAGTACTTC
-,many,TRBV2,TRBJ2-1,CASRVDSNDEQFF,TGTGCCAGCAGAGTAGACAGTAACGATGAGCAGTTCTTC
-,few,TRBV19,TRBJ1-2,CASKLRATVSYGYTF,TGTGCCAGTAAACTCCGGGCCACGGTTTCCTATGGCTACACCTTC
-,-,TRBV5-3,TRBJ2-1,CARSQTGDEQFF,TGTGCCAGAAGCCAAACGGGGGATGAGCAGTTCTTC
-,many,TRBV20-1,TRBJ2-1,CSARSEGLSYNEQFF,TGCAGTGCTAGGTCGGAGGGCCTGTCCTACAATGAGCAGTTCTTC
TRBD2,many,TRBV12-3/TRBV12-4,TRBJ2-7,CASSLSRGLAGKEQYF,TGTGCCAGCAGTTTGTCAAGAGGACTAGCGGGGAAAGAGCAGTACTTC
TRBD1,-,TRBV29-1,TRBJ1-2,CSVGATGVGYTF,TGCAGCGTTGGCGCGACAGGGGTTGGCTACACCTTC
-,-,TRBV11-2,TRBJ2-5,CASSVSGAAKRKLETQYF,TGTGCCAGCAGCGTCTCAGGGGCCGCCAAAAGAAAACTAGAGACCCAGTACTTC
-,many,TRBV5-1,TRBJ2-5,CASSLAVAEQETQYF,TGCGCCAGCAGCTTGGCCGTCGCGGAACAAGAGACCCAGTACTTC
TRBD2,few,TRBV5-1,TRBJ2-5,CASSWTSGREETQYF,TGCGCCAGCAGCTGGACTAGCGGGAGAGAAGAGACCCAGTACTTC
-,many,TRBV15,TRBJ2-1,CATKIMKMNEQFF,TGTGCCACCAAAATAATGAAAATGAATGAGCAGTTCTTC
TRBD1,few,TRBV5-1,TRBJ2-1,CASSLSGTANNEQFF,TGCGCCAGCAGCTTATCCGGGACAGCCAACAATGAGCAGTTCTTC
-,many,TRBV5-1,TRBJ1-3,CASSLTTSSGNTIYF,TGCGCCAGCAGCTTAACGACCTCCTCTGGAAACACCATATATTTT
TRBD1,few,TRBV15,TRBJ1-2,CATKGARQGAEFYGYTF,TGTGCCACCAAAGGGGCGCGGCAGGGGGCTGAATTCTATGGCTACACCTTC
TRBD1,few,TRBV3-1,TRBJ2-7,CASSPDRTTYEQYF,TGTGCCAGCAGCCCGGACAGGACCACCTACGAGCAGTACTTC
TRBD1,few,TRBV29-1,TRBJ1-5,CSVATGQGSVQPQHF,TGCAGCGTGGCTACGGGACAGGGTAGTGTTCAGCCCCAGCATTTT
-,many,TRBV7-2,TRBJ1-2,CASSREGFYGYTF,TGTGCCAGCAGCCGGGAGGGTTTTTATGGCTACACCTTC
-,few,TRBV12-3/TRBV12-4,TRBJ2-7,CASSSEGGLAYEQYF,TGTGCCAGCAGTTCGGAGGGGGGCCTCGCCTACGAGCAGTACTTC
TRBD2,many,TRBV10-1,TRBJ2-1,CASSGRTSGKNEQFF,TGCGCCAGCAGTGGAAGGACTAGCGGAAAAAATGAGCAGTTCTTC
-,many,TRBV12-3/TRBV12-4,TRBJ2-1,CASIPDSYNEQFF,TGTGCCAGCATCCCGGACAGCTACAATGAGCAGTTCTTC
-,few,TRBV7-6,TRBJ2-6,CASSLVTGFSGANVLTF,TGTGCCAGCAGCTTAGTTACAGGGTTCTCTGGGGCCAACGTCCTGACTTTC
TRBD2,-,TRBV30,TRBJ2-2,CAWSAGLATGELFF,TGTGCCTGGAGTGCGGGACTAGCGACCGGGGAGCTGTTTTTT
TRBD1,many,TRBV29-1,TRBJ1-2,CSAEGTAAYGYTF,TGCAGCGCTGAAGGGACAGCTGCATATGGCTACACCTTC
-,-,TRBV7-9,TRBJ2-7,CASSYRGLVEQYF,TGTGCCAGCAGCTACCGGGGACTTGTCGAGCAGTACTTC
-,once,TRBV3-1,TRBJ2-1,CASSLPRVADYNEQFF,TGTGCCAGCAGCCTACCTAGGGTAGCGGACTACAATGAGCAGTTCTTC
TRBD1,-,TRBV12-3/TRBV12-4,TRBJ1-1,CASIPDGQGTEAFF,TGTGCCAGCATCCCAGACGGACAGGGCACTGAAGCTTTCTTT
-,-,TRBV20-1,TRBJ2-2,CSALRGPANTGELFF,TGCAGTGCCCTCCGCGGGCCCGCGAACACCGGGGAGCTGTTTTTT
-,-,TRBV15,TRBJ1-2,CATSRARAVYGYTF,TGTGCCACCAGCAGGGCAAGGGCAGTCTATGGCTACACCTTC
TRBD2,many,TRBV11-2,TRBJ2-5,CASSSPQREGETQYF,TGTGCCAGCAGCTCCCCTCAGCGGGAGGGAGAGACCCAGTACTTC
TRBD2,-,TRBV7-2,TRBJ2-1,CASSLGFLAGGPREQFF,TGTGCCAGCAGCTTAGGATTTCTAGCGGGAGGCCCGCGGGAGCAGTTCTTC
-,-,TRBV20-1,TRBJ2-1,CCAITQGGSGMGEQFF,TGCTGTGCGATAACCCAGGGGGGGAGCGGGATGGGTGAGCAGTTCTTC
-,few,TRBV20-1,TRBJ2-5,CSTDGQETQYF,TGCAGTACGGACGGCCAAGAGACCCAGTACTTC
-,-,TRBV20-1,TRBJ2-7,CSAGGPLTEQYF,TGCAGTGCGGGAGGACCCCTCACCGAGCAGTACTTC
-,many,TRBV5-1,TRBJ2-1,CASSLPASIQISSYNEQFF,TGCGCCAGCAGCTTGCCGGCCTCAATCCAAATAAGCTCCTACAATGAGCAGTTCTTC
TRBD2,few,TRBV6-5,TRBJ2-5,CASRLAGGRETQYF,TGTGCCAGCAGACTAGCGGGAGGAAGAGAGACCCAGTACTTC
-,many,TRBV7-9,TRBJ1-2,CASREDTYWYGYTF,TGTGCCAGCCGAGAGGACACCTATTGGTATGGCTACACCTTC
-,-,TRBV30,TRBJ2-2,CAGGRFTGELFF,TGTGCTGGCGGAAGGTTCACCGGGGAGCTGTTTTTT
-,many,TRBV12-3/TRBV12-4,TRBJ2-7,CASSDSLVAYEQYF,TGTGCCAGCAGTGACTCCCTCGTCGCCTACGAGCAGTACTTC
-,few,TRBV20-1,TRBJ1-1,CSVGRDTEAFF,TGCAGTGTGGGACGGGACACTGAAGCTTTCTTT
-,many,TRBV20-1,TRBJ2-4,CSAPPSGKNIQYF,TGCAGTGCCCCGCCATCCGGGAAAAACATTCAGTACTTC
-,many,TRBV20-1,TRBJ2-7,CSARDGRAETEQYF,TGCAGTGCTAGAGACGGACGAGCGGAAACCGAGCAGTACTTC
TRBD2,many,TRBV7-3,TRBJ2-1,CASSLGTRDEQFF,TGTGCCAGCAGCTTAGGGACTAGAGATGAGCAGTTCTTC
-,few,TRBV7-9,TRBJ2-7,CASSSMGGQYF,TGTGCCAGCAGCTCCATGGGTGGGCAGTACTTC
-,many,TRBV6-2/TRBV6-3,TRBJ2-7,CASSYTPREQYF,TGTGCCAGCAGTTACACGCCTCGTGAGCAGTACTTC